What follows is one T cell receptor beta chain and its context. The target antigen is unknown. Only in-frame clones appear in the TCRdb table, and some are missing; sequencing was by immunoSEQ multiplex PCR. The sample carries about 140,000 clones, nearly 95% recorded once. Germline CDR1 is MNHEY and CDR2 is SVGEGT. The CDR3 has 15 amino acids. V lost 6 bases to trimming and J lost 2 bases; unmatched junction nucleotides: 8. The sample is drawn from a study of T cell responses to AZD1222 COVID-19 vaccine. General study findings and limits: Donors were mostly white British, more females; clonal diversity possibly underestimated.

The source was peripheral blood, collected on day 0 of AZD1222 vaccination. The V call is TRBV6-2 or TRBV6-3, the J call TRBJ1-2; 8 bases align to TRBD1. The receptor was isolated from an adult in good health. DNA of the CDR3: TGTGCCAGCAGCCGCACAGGGGGGAGAAACTATGGCTACACCTTC. Its translation: CASSRTGGRNYGYTF.